This T cell receptor (beta chain) was documented in a study of cytotoxic CD8 clonotypes in ibrutinib-treated CLL. About the research overall: Treatment had run for a median roughly 13 months, range 6 to 36, when response samples were taken.

Sequencing was performed with immunoSEQ multiplex PCR; in TCRdb, only in-frame clones are kept and a portion is missing. The data show about 63,000 clones, 57% seen once. V lost 4 bases and J 5 bases, leaving 5 bases between the germline ends. In germline, CDR1 is SQVTM, CDR2 ANQGSEA. The CDR3 has 10 residues. The sequencing used PBMCs, collected after 12 months of ibrutinib treatment. The rearrangement joins TRBV29-1 to TRBJ2-5; no clear D gene. The sequence was obtained from a human donor with chronic lymphocytic leukemia. DNA of the CDR3: TGCAGCGTTGGTATCGAGACCCAGTACTTC. Protein: CSVGIETQYF.